A single sample is the source of the 26 T cell receptor beta chains below, sequenced in a study of cytomegalovirus exposure and HLA in healthy donors. Researchers ran the PCR with 60 Vbeta and 13 Jbeta primers. Libraries were prepared by immunoSEQ multiplex PCR; TCRdb keeps only in-frame clonotypes and omits some of them. The top ten hold less than 3% of the sample, which has 150,000 to 200,000 clones, 68% seen once. Sequenced input: PBMCs. These receptors were collected from a woman aged 35 to 49 in good health and CMV-seropositive.

On this clone itself: At one end the junction does not follow the germline gene, possibly because of a read error. The V and J genes are TRBV2 and TRBJ1-2; D remains unclear. Germline-derived CDR1 and CDR2 are SNHLY and FYNNEI. CDR3 size: 12 residues. The CDR3 DNA is TGTGCCAGCAGTACCGCCGCGAGCCACCGTGCCTTC. Its protein product is CASSTAASHRAF.

This chain uses TRBV7-2 with TRBJ1-2, with D possibly matching TRBD1 (6 bases). Trimming shortened V by 4 bases and J by 8 bases, and 17 bases separated the two germline ends. CDR1 is SGHTA, CDR2 FQGNSA, per germline. CDR3 size: 14 residues. This CDR3 is CASSSSGTTTGYTF. Here the CDR3 DNA reads TGTGCCAGCAGCTCGTCGGGGACAACGACGGGCTACACCTTC.

This clone was observed a few times. The same CDR3 can be traced to other DNA sequences in this sample. The J gene is TRBJ1-1, the V gene TRBV19, with TRBD1 matching over 7 bases. This CDR3 is 14 amino acids long. V lost 3 bases, J lost 1 base, and 2 bases stayed unmatched. Germline CDR1 and CDR2: LNHDA and SQIVND (reference sequence). DNA for the CDR3: TGTGCCAGTAGTATCGGGACAGCGAACACTGAAGCTTTCTTT. Translating gives CASSIGTANTEAFF.

This clone was recorded only once. The CDR3 here is CASSLERSYLYEQYF. Written as DNA, the CDR3 is TGCGCCAGCAGCCTAGAGAGGAGTTACCTCTACGAGCAGTACTTC. The chain recombines TRBV4-3 with TRBJ2-7; D is undetermined. Trimming cost V 4 bases and J 3 bases, with 16 bases left between them. Per germline, CDR1 LGHNA and CDR2 YSLEER. There are 15 residues in the CDR3.

The V and J genes are TRBV7-2 and TRBJ2-7; 10 nucleotides line up with TRBD1. Germline loops: CDR1 SGHTA, CDR2 FQGNSA. CDR3 length equals 15 residues. With V trimmed by 1 base and J by 2 bases, 2 bases remained unmatched. The CDR3 reads CASSLGQGATYEQYF. Here the CDR3 DNA reads TGTGCCAGCAGCTTAGGACAGGGGGCGACCTACGAGCAGTACTTC.

J is TRBJ2-1 and V is TRBV5-8, with D possibly being TRBD2 (5 bases). This CDR3 region has 16 residues. CDR1 SGHTS and CDR2 YDEGEE come from the germline V gene. The V gene lost 7 bases and the J gene lost 0 bases, with 17 bases spanning the gap. The CDR3 region is CASATLEGSSYNEQFF. CDR3 DNA: TGTGCCAGCGCTACTCTCGAGGGAAGCTCCTACAATGAGCAGTTCTTC.

This clone occurred a few times. The chain combines TRBV2 with TRBJ2-7; 13 positions match TRBD2. The CDR3 spans 18 residues. The J segment lost 1 base and the V segment lost 0 bases, leaving 6 bases of the junction unmatched. CDR1 is SNHLY and CDR2 is FYNNEI in the germline V gene. The CDR3 spells CASSEASLAGGYSYEQYF. The CDR3 coding sequence is TGTGCCAGCAGTGAAGCCTCACTAGCGGGGGGGTATTCCTACGAGCAGTACTTC.

CDR3 sequence: CASSPRTGLRLQYF. In nucleotides, the CDR3 is TGTGCCAGCAGCCCGCGGACAGGGCTACGTTTGCAGTACTTC. The genes are TRBV7-9 and TRBJ2-7; TRBD1 agrees at 8 bases. Trimming at V came to 5 bases and at J to 9 bases, leaving 12 bases not matched to a gene. The length of the CDR3 is 14 residues. In germline, CDR1 is SEHNR, CDR2 FQNEAQ (reference sequence).

This chain joins TRBV27 and TRBJ1-5; TRBD1 aligns across 7 bases. Germline CDR1 and CDR2: MNHEY and SMNVEV (reference sequence). The CDR3 totals 16 residues. The trim removed 5 bases at V and 0 bases at J, leaving 7 bases unmatched. The chain's CDR3 is CASSPDRAYSNQPQHF. The CDR3 DNA sequence: TGTGCCAGCAGTCCCGACAGGGCTTATAGCAATCAGCCCCAGCATTTT.

The sample holds one count of this clone. The chain carries TRBV25-1 and TRBJ2-5; 7 nucleotides line up with TRBD1. The ends lost 2 bases at V and 4 bases at J; junction bases unmatched: 7. Germline CDR1 is MGHDK and CDR2 is SYGVNS. The CDR3 totals 15 residues. The CDR3 reads CASSEHRGPGETQYF. CDR3 nucleotides: TGTGCCAGCAGTGAACATAGGGGGCCGGGAGAGACCCAGTACTTC.

V is TRBV5-1 and J is TRBJ2-1; 12 nucleotides line up with TRBD2. V was pared by 0 bases and J by 5 bases, with 0 bases of the junction left unmatched. The CDR3 covers 15 residues. CDR1 and CDR2 (germline): SGHRS, YFSETQ. For the CDR3, the DNA is TGCGCCAGCAGCTTGGGGACTAGCGGGAACAATGAGCAGTTCTTC. Protein: CASSLGTSGNNEQFF. Filled out from reference TRBV5-1 and TRBJ2-1, the complete variable domain reads KAGVTQTPRYLIKTRGQQVTLSCSPISGHRSVSWYQQTPGQGLQFLFEYFSETQRNKGNFPGRFSGRQFSNSRSEMNVSTLELGDSALYLCASSLGTSGNNEQFFGPGTRLTVL.

Worth noting for this clone: One junction end does not reproduce the germline sequence, and a read error may be involved. The V and J genes are TRBV29-1 and TRBJ1-2; tentatively, D is TRBD1 (5 bases). In germline, CDR1 is SQVTM, CDR2 ANQGSEA. CDR3 length: 12 amino acids. Written as DNA, the CDR3 is TGCAGCGTTGACGCAGGGAACTATGGCTACCCCTTC. It yields the protein CSVDAGNYGYPF.

The J gene is TRBJ1-2, the V gene TRBV2; TRBD1 aligns across 9 bases. The V gene end was trimmed by 6 bases and the J gene end by 3 bases; junction bases not matched to a gene: 5. CDR1 and CDR2 (germline): SNHLY, FYNNEI. The CDR3 has 14 amino acids. The CDR3 nucleotides are TGTGCCAGCAGCGGACAGGGGCTTCACTATGGCTACACCTTC. Its translation: CASSGQGLHYGYTF. The full variable domain, completed using reference TRBV2 and TRBJ1-2, is EPEVTQTPSHQVTQMGQEVILRCVPISNHLYFYWYRQILGQKVEFLVSFYNNEISEKSEIFDDQFSVERPDGSNFTLKIRSTKLEDSAMYFCASSGQGLHYGYTFGSGTRLTVV.

J is TRBJ1-4 and V is TRBV7-8, with 8 bases lining up with TRBD1. CDR1 SGHVS and CDR2 FQNEAQ come from the germline V gene. The CDR3 consists of 15 residues. V lost 6 bases to trimming and J lost 3 bases; unmatched junction nucleotides: 6. CDR3 bases: TGTGCCAGCAGAGAGACAGGGGTCTCTAATGAAAAACTGTTTTTT. This sequence encodes CASRETGVSNEKLFF.

This chain connects TRBV10-3 to TRBJ2-3, with D maybe TRBD2 (6 bases). CDR1 is ENHRY and CDR2 is SYGVKD in the germline V gene. The CDR3 runs to 15 residues. V lost 3 bases, J lost 1 base, and 11 bases lay in between. DNA for the CDR3: TGTGCCATCAGTGACCCGGGCGGGGGCACAGATACGCAGTATTTT. Translating gives CAISDPGGGTDTQYF.

The chain carries TRBV28 and TRBJ1-1; the D gene is possibly TRBD1 (6 bases). Trimming took off 6 bases at V and 3 bases at J, with 17 bases between the two ends. Germline V gene data show CDR1 as MDHEN and CDR2 as SYDVKM. This CDR3 is 15 amino acids long. CDR3 amino acids: CASSDSGAWDTEAFF. CDR3 nucleotide sequence: TGTGCCAGCAGCGACTCAGGGGCCTGGGACACTGAAGCTTTCTTT. Full variable domain (outside the CDR3, taken from reference TRBV28 and TRBJ1-1): DVKVTQSSRYLVKRTGEKVFLECVQDMDHENMFWYRQDPGLGLRLIYFSYDVKMKEKGDIPEGYSVSREKKERFSLILESASTNQTSMYLCASSDSGAWDTEAFFGQGTRLTVV.

This clone came up a few times. The V and J genes are TRBV4-2 and TRBJ2-3; maybe TRBD2 (5 bases). V lost 1 base, J lost 5 bases, and 10 bases lay in between. This CDR3 region has 14 residues. CDR1 and CDR2 (germline): LGHNA, YNFKEQ. Here the CDR3 reads CASSQALVGDTQYF. The CDR3 nucleotides read TGTGCCAGCAGCCAAGCACTAGTGGGAGATACGCAGTATTTT.

The chain is built from TRBV7-9 and TRBJ1-1; 9 nucleotides line up with TRBD1. The CDR3 contains 12 residues. The germline gives CDR1 SEHNR, CDR2 FQNEAQ (reference sequence). V was pared by 4 bases and J by 8 bases, with 2 bases of the junction left unmatched. CDR3 in amino acids: CASSSGQGEAFF. The CDR3 region has the DNA TGTGCCAGCAGCTCAGGACAGGGGGAAGCTTTCTTT.

This clone occurred a few times. The chain couples TRBV5-1 to TRBJ2-2, with a tentative D call TRBD2 (6 bases). The germline V gene encodes CDR1 SGHRS and CDR2 YFSETQ. V was clipped by 0 bases and J by 0 bases, with 9 bases between them. The CDR3 runs to 16 residues. CDR3 in amino acids: CASSLAGGANTGELFF. The CDR3 DNA sequence: TGCGCCAGCAGCTTGGCTGGCGGGGCGAACACCGGGGAGCTGTTTTTT.

DNA of the CDR3: TGTGCCAGCAGTGCCGGGACAGGGTTCGAGCAGTACTTC. Its protein is CASSAGTGFEQYF. J is TRBJ2-7 and V is TRBV6-5; TRBD1 agrees at 9 bases. CDR3 length: 13 amino acids. The J segment lost 6 bases and the V segment lost 5 bases, leaving 5 bases of the junction unmatched. Germline loops: CDR1 MNHEY, CDR2 SVGAGI.

The rearrangement links TRBV7-2 to TRBJ1-1; D not resolved. Germline CDR1 and CDR2: SGHTA and FQGNSA. V dropped 1 base and J dropped 1 base, with 10 bases sitting between them. This CDR3 region has 15 residues. The CDR3 DNA sequence: TGTGCCAGCAGCTTAGTGGGCAGACAGAACACTGAAGCTTTCTTT. This sequence encodes CASSLVGRQNTEAFF.

The table lists this clone with a few counts. CDR3 protein: CASSQDGSAGGGEQYF. In nucleotides, the CDR3 is TGTGCCAGCAGCCAAGATGGATCAGCGGGAGGCGGTGAGCAGTACTTC. The chain combines TRBV11-2 with TRBJ2-7, with 9 nucleotides matching TRBD2. Germline V gene lookup returns CDR1 SGHAT and CDR2 FQNNGV. The trim removed 5 bases at V and 7 bases at J, leaving 15 bases unmatched. This CDR3 is 16 amino acids long.

The CDR3 DNA reads as TGTGCCAGCAGTGACAGGCCTACCTCCACCTACGAGCAGTACTTC. This sequence encodes CASSDRPTSTYEQYF. This chain connects TRBV2 to TRBJ2-7; D gene unclear. V lost 3 bases and J 2 bases, leaving 14 bases between the germline ends. The CDR3 has 15 residues. The germline gives CDR1 SNHLY, CDR2 FYNNEI.

The chain recombines TRBV4-1 with TRBJ2-7; 11 nucleotides match TRBD1. Germline CDR1 is MGHRA and CDR2 is YSYEKL. V lost 4 bases and J lost 5; bases outside the gene matches: 4. The CDR3 is 14 residues long. The chain's CDR3 is CASSRPGQGDEQYF. CDR3 in DNA: TGCGCCAGCAGCCGTCCGGGACAGGGGGACGAGCAGTACTTC.

The chain combines TRBV5-1 with TRBJ1-1; D gene uncertain. Germline V lookup: CDR1 SGHRS, CDR2 YFSETQ. CDR3 size: 14 residues. With 5 bases removed from V and 2 bases from J, the gap between germline ends came to 13 bases. CDR3 bases: TGCGCCAGCAGGCCCGCTAGGATCAACACTGAAGCTTTCTTT. Translating gives CASRPARINTEAFF.

The chain joins TRBV6-5 to TRBJ1-1, with a tentative D call TRBD1 (5 bases). Trimming pared 5 bases from V and 12 bases from J, leaving 16 bases between. CDR3 size: 12 residues. Germline V gene sequence: CDR1 MNHEY, CDR2 SVGAGI. The CDR3 is CASSERVAGPFF. CDR3 coding DNA: TGTGCCAGCAGTGAACGGGTTGCAGGGCCTTTCTTT.